This T cell receptor beta chain was documented in a study of blood T cell repertoires in COVID-19. Background on the study: Donors in the United States, Italy and Spain gave samples during acute or convalescent COVID-19. Sources were T cells, B-cell-depleted T cells, or PBMCs; the material itself was cDNA or gDNA.

As processed by the authors: Estimated nucleated cell counts came from reference gene primer amplification. Sequenced by immunoSEQ multiplex PCR; TCRdb stores in-frame clones only, minus some. The DNA gave D and trimming, while V, J and clone size come from that table. The sample records 200,000 to 300,000 clones, around four fifths being singletons. V gave up 2 bases and J gave up 7 bases, with 18 bases separating them. The CDR3 extends over 15 amino acids. CDR1 is MNHEY and CDR2 is SVGEGT in the germline V gene. This clone occurred a few times. What was sequenced was peripheral blood. The V and J genes are TRBV6-2 or TRBV6-3 and TRBJ2-7; D is unresolved. The TCR sequence derives from a woman aged 60 to 75 with active or convalescent COVID-19. The CDR3, as DNA: TGTGCCAGCAGTTACCCGGGTCCACGCACCTGGGAGCAGTACTTC. It is translated as CASSYPGPRTWEQYF.